This TCR beta chain appears in the sequencing data of a study of spatial heterogeneity in lung cancer. Background on the study: Detected sequences consistently included more beta-chain ones than alpha-chain ones. There were, on average, more than 9.5 raw-read appearances for each unique TCR and UMI combination.

Specified time point: sample taken at primary tumor resection. In each case, whole RNA from tumor, nontumor lung or frozen PBMC was sequenced unsorted. Every molecule of TCR cDNA had its own unique molecular identifier. TCRdb ran MiXCR on the 5' RACE reads and lists one entry per CDR3 protein. This repertoire shows about 2,000 distinct CDR3 sequences, about 10% found once; its top ten account for approximately 23%. The CDR3 totals 11 residues. Germline V gene lookup returns CDR1 SGHTA and CDR2 FQGNSA. The germline V and J ends were trimmed by 8 bases and 4 bases, with 8 bases remaining between them. The source was normal lung tissue next to the tumor, collected at surgery. The chain carries TRBV7-2 and TRBJ2-5; TRBD2 is a possible D gene (5 bases). This TCR was sampled from a male donor with early-stage non-small cell lung cancer. The CDR3: CASDRGETQYF. CDR3 in DNA: TGTGCCAGCGACCGGGGAGAGACCCAGTACTTC.